This TCR beta chain was sequenced during a study of blood T cells in healthy people across ages. V dropped 5 bases and J dropped 11; count of bases not matched to a gene: 15. This CDR3 region has 15 residues. CDR1 is MNHEY, CDR2 SVGAGI, per germline. Primers used in a second PCR of about 7 to 11 cycles were a sample-barcoded 5' primer and a J-beta primer mix. A template-switch adaptor containing 12 random nucleotides labeled each cDNA molecule. TCRdb ran MiXCR on the 5' RACE reads and lists one entry per CDR3 protein. The sample has more than 1,400,000 distinct CDR3 sequences; approximately 38% are singletons.

The rearrangement uses TRBV6-5 and TRBJ2-5, with TRBD1 matching over 9 bases. Sequenced sample: blood. The source is a young woman in good health. The CDR3: CASSRDRDFSNEQYF. The CDR3 DNA reads TGTGCCAGCAGTCGGGACAGGGACTTTAGCAATGAGCAGTACTTC.